This T cell receptor beta chain was sequenced during a study of T cell responses to AZD1222 COVID-19 vaccine. The junction had 1 base not matched to a gene; V was cut back by 3 bases and J by 0 bases. The CDR3 is 14 residues long. Germline lookup yields CDR1 SGHDN and CDR2 FVKESK. The table came from immunoSEQ multiplex PCR; TCRdb's copy has only in-frame clones and leaves some out. Of 150,000 to 200,000 clones in the sample, approximately 92% were seen once. In the case of this clone: The antigen is not known.

Study outcomes and limitations: Variant regions that are unmutated are reportedly the target of nearly half of spike-specific TCRs. Clonal diversity was possibly underestimated, and the donors were mostly white British, with more females.

V and J are TRBV14 and TRBJ1-1; 7 positions match TRBD1. The TCR was taken from an adult in good health. Source: peripheral blood, taken on day 0 of AZD1222 vaccination. The CDR3 is CASSHGTVNTEAFF. Written as DNA, the CDR3 is TGTGCCAGCAGCCACGGGACAGTGAACACTGAAGCTTTCTTT.